A single sample is the source of the 2 T cell receptor beta chains below, sequenced in a study of shared clonotypes between healthy human individuals. The protocol was immunoSEQ multiplex PCR, while the TCRdb copy is restricted to in-frame clones and leaves out a portion. This sample has some 1.4 million clones, with more than 95% found just once. The sample was naive CD4+ T cells sorted from blood. Stated subset: CD45RA+ positively selected. These receptors all stem from a man aged 25-45 years in good health.

The V and J genes are TRBV6-5 and TRBJ2-7; D may be TRBD1 or TRBD2 (5 bases each). The germline V gene encodes CDR1 MNHEY and CDR2 SVGAGI. With 6 bases removed from V and 0 bases from J, the gap between germline ends came to 15 bases. The CDR3 totals 15 residues. The chain's CDR3 is CASRTGTGSSYEQYF. The CDR3 nucleotides are TGTGCCAGCAGGACCGGGACGGGGAGCTCCTACGAGCAGTACTTC.

CDR3 residues: CASSLARVDTGELFF. CDR3 bases: TGCGCCAGCAGCTTGGCCCGGGTGGACACCGGGGAGCTGTTTTTT. The chain uses TRBV5-1 and TRBJ2-2; D gene unclear. The germline gives CDR1 SGHRS, CDR2 YFSETQ. V lost 0 bases to trimming and J lost 3 bases, with 9 bases between them. The CDR3 contains 15 residues.